One sample yielded the 18 T cell receptor beta chains listed below, sequenced in a study of Graves' ophthalmopathy and Graves' hyperthyroidism. The study amplified TCR beta CDR3 regions using RNA transcripts. The first-round RT-PCR employed HTBI primers together with the Qiagen OneStep RT-PCR kit. A multiplex PCR was then performed as the second round. TCRdb recomputed calls from the multiplex PCR reads with MiXCR, one row per CDR3 protein. The table shows 300,000 to 400,000 distinct CDR3 sequences, with about 18% occurring only once. The source material was peripheral blood. Source of these receptors: an adult woman with stable Graves' hyperthyroidism.

There are many counts of this clonotype. The chain combines TRBV6-2 or TRBV6-3 with TRBJ2-7; 11 nucleotides match TRBD2. Germline-derived CDR1 and CDR2 are MNHEY and SVGEGT. The trim removed 6 bases at V and 1 base at J, leaving 5 bases unmatched. This CDR3 region has 15 residues. CDR3 bases: TGTGCCAGCAGGGATACTAGCGGGAGTTCCTACGAGCAGTACTTC. It codes for CASRDTSGSSYEQYF.

This clonotype was found a few times. The rearrangement joins TRBV18 to TRBJ2-7; the D is unclear. With 1 base removed from V and 4 bases from J, the gap between germline ends came to 2 bases. Per the germline V gene, CDR1 is KGHSH and CDR2 is LQKENI. The CDR3 has 11 amino acids. This CDR3 reads CASSPQYEQYF. For the CDR3, the DNA is TGTGCCAGCTCACCACAGTACGAGCAGTACTTC.

The chain couples TRBV6-1 to TRBJ2-2; TRBD2 matches 10 bases. Germline loops: CDR1 MNHNS, CDR2 SASEGT. The CDR3 sequence is 15 residues long. The V segment lost 3 bases and the J segment 5 bases; nucleotides outside the gene matches: 3. DNA for the CDR3: TGTGCCAGCAGTGAGAAACTAGCGGGGACCGGGGAGCTGTTTTTT. This encodes CASSEKLAGTGELFF.

This clonotype was seen many times. This chain connects TRBV14 to TRBJ2-7, with 9 positions matching TRBD2. The CDR3 length is 20 residues. V was pared by 4 bases and J by 7 bases, with 26 bases of the junction left unmatched. The germline gives CDR1 SGHDN, CDR2 FVKESK. The CDR3 sequence is CASSRYSWREGTLSLGEQYF. The CDR3 nucleotides are TGTGCCAGCAGCCGATATTCCTGGCGGGAGGGAACCCTCTCATTGGGGGAGCAGTACTTC.

This clonotype was counted only a few times. DNA of the CDR3: TGTGCCACCAACCCCGGACTAGCGGGAGGTCCGGCTGAGACCCAGTACTTC. Translated, it gives CATNPGLAGGPAETQYF. The rearrangement uses TRBV15 and TRBJ2-5; 14 positions agree with TRBD2. The J segment lost 5 bases and the V segment lost 7 bases, leaving 12 bases of the junction unmatched. This CDR3 has 17 residues. Germline CDR1 LNHNV, CDR2 YYDKDF (reference sequence).

There are many counts of this clonotype. The chain employs TRBV5-1 and TRBJ2-7; D gene ambiguous. The ends were cut back, 4 bases at V and 3 bases at J, with 17 bases in the middle. CDR3 length: 15 residues. Looked up from germline, CDR1 is SGHRS and CDR2 is YFSETQ. CDR3 sequence: CASSTVLGQYYEQYF. CDR3 DNA: TGCGCCAGCAGCACCGTACTTGGCCAATACTACGAGCAGTACTTC.

This clonotype was seen ten or more times. The rearrangement links TRBV12-3 or TRBV12-4 to TRBJ2-7; perhaps TRBD2 as D (5 bases). Trimming took off 2 bases at V and 7 bases at J, with 12 bases between the two ends. The CDR3 contains 13 residues. The CDR3 nucleotides are TGTGCCAGCAGTTTACTAGGGAGTACAGAGCAGTACTTC. It codes for CASSLLGSTEQYF.

This clonotype was counted ten times or more. The rearrangement links TRBV10-2 to TRBJ2-5, with D possibly matching TRBD2 (5 bases). Per germline, CDR1 WSHSY and CDR2 SAAADI. With 7 bases removed from V and 2 bases from J, the gap between germline ends came to 17 bases. The CDR3 has 15 residues. In nucleotides, the CDR3 is TGCGCCAGCACCTCCCAACCCCGGGGACAAGAGACCCAGTACTTC. As protein: CASTSQPRGQETQYF.

The chain joins TRBV28 to TRBJ2-7; the match to TRBD1 covers 10 bases. The ends lost 9 bases at V and 7 bases at J; junction bases unmatched: 9. The germline gives CDR1 MDHEN, CDR2 SYDVKM. This CDR3 is 13 amino acids long. The CDR3 is CARPRDRGREQYF. CDR3 sequence (DNA): TGTGCCAGACCCCGGGACAGGGGCAGGGAGCAGTACTTC.

This clonotype appeared many times. The chain has TRBV28 and TRBJ2-7; possible D gene TRBD1, 6 bases. The germline V gene encodes CDR1 MDHEN and CDR2 SYDVKM. V was clipped by 5 bases and J by 2 bases, with 13 bases between them. CDR3 length: 14 residues. CDR3 residues: CASSDRHPPYEQYF. The CDR3, as DNA: TGTGCCAGCAGTGACAGGCACCCTCCCTACGAGCAGTACTTC.

At least ten counts were recorded for this clonotype. This chain connects TRBV2 to TRBJ1-5; D unresolved. V lost 0 bases and J lost 6, with 12 bases in between. The CDR3 covers 15 residues. Germline V gives CDR1 SNHLY, CDR2 FYNNEI. The CDR3 sequence is CASSEARVRTQPQHF. The CDR3 region has the DNA TGTGCCAGCAGTGAAGCAAGGGTTAGAACTCAGCCCCAGCATTTT.

This clonotype was observed at least ten times. The chain uses TRBV6-2 or TRBV6-3 and TRBJ2-7; D call uncertain. Trimming removed 2 bases at V and 0 bases at J, with 11 bases between. In germline, CDR1 is MNHEY, CDR2 SVGEGT. The CDR3 is made up of 15 amino acids. The DNA for the CDR3 is TGTGCCAGCAGTTACCTGGCCAGGAGCTCCTACGAGCAGTACTTC. Translating gives CASSYLARSSYEQYF.

This clonotype was recorded once. V and J are TRBV12-3 or TRBV12-4 and TRBJ1-1, with a possible D match to TRBD1 (5 bases). This CDR3 comprises 14 residues. V lost 8 bases to trimming and J lost 4 bases, with 17 bases between them. The CDR3 loop is CASSQGVVGTEAFF. Written as DNA, the CDR3 is TGTGCCAGCTCACAAGGGGTTGTAGGCACTGAAGCTTTCTTT.

This clonotype came up many times. The V call is TRBV20-1, the J call TRBJ2-4; D gene ambiguous. In germline, CDR1 is DFQATT, CDR2 SNEGSKA (reference sequence). Deletions cut 3 bases from V and 0 bases from J, with 12 bases between. CDR3 size: 15 residues. This CDR3 reads CSARVSGGAKNIQYF. CDR3 DNA sequence: TGCAGTGCTAGGGTTTCTGGTGGAGCCAAAAACATTCAGTACTTC.

This clonotype was detected a few times. The chain combines TRBV4-1 with TRBJ1-2; D is unresolved. V was pared by 0 bases and J by 4 bases, with 9 bases between. Germline-derived CDR1 and CDR2 are MGHRA and YSYEKL. There are 14 residues in the CDR3. CDR3 bases: TGCGCCAGCAGCCAAGAAGTGATTATCTATGGCTACACCTTC. As protein: CASSQEVIIYGYTF.

This clonotype came up many times. The chain has TRBV10-3 and TRBJ1-2, with 8 bases matching TRBD1. This CDR3 comprises 14 residues. Losses at the gene ends were 4 bases for V and 8 bases for J; bases not matched to a gene: 9. Germline V gives CDR1 ENHRY, CDR2 SYGVKD. The CDR3, as DNA: TGTGCCATCAGTGCCCCCGGACAGGGATGGGGCTACACCTTC. Amino acid sequence: CAISAPGQGWGYTF.

This clonotype was seen ten or more times. The chain uses TRBV6-1 and TRBJ2-7, with a possible D match to TRBD2 (6 bases). V was trimmed by 7 bases and J by 2 bases, leaving 15 bases between them. This CDR3 contains 14 residues. Germline CDR1 MNHNS, CDR2 SASEGT. The CDR3 DNA is TGTGCCAGCACCTTGTGGAGGGGACCCTACGAGCAGTACTTC. As protein: CASTLWRGPYEQYF.

This clonotype was counted ten times or more. The chain joins TRBV6-5 to TRBJ1-2; 7 bases match TRBD1. Germline values: CDR1 MNHEY, CDR2 SVGAGI. V gave up 2 bases and J gave up 7 bases; unmatched junction bases: 10. CDR3 length: 15 amino acids. The CDR3 DNA reads as TGTGCCAGCAGTTACCCCGGACAGGAGGACGGTGGCTACACCTTC. This gives the protein CASSYPGQEDGGYTF.